This TCR beta chain was documented in a study of early T cells in non-severe SARS-CoV-2 infection. Study findings and constraints: Clonotype matching in VDJdb favored anti-spike CD8 responses and did not capture private and CD4 specificities.

Comment on this clonotype: Its target is unknown. One end of the junction fails to match germline, which may point to a read error.

Germline-derived CDR1 and CDR2 are SGHDT and YYEEEE. CDR3 size: 13 residues. Each CDR3 protein is one row after TCRdb ran MiXCR on the 5' RACE reads. This table holds tens of thousands of distinct CDR3 sequences, approximately 8% found once. This TCR came from an adult who was a healthcare worker with PCR-confirmed SARS-CoV-2 infection or an uninfected control (not recorded which). Material for sequencing was whole blood. The chain couples TRBV5-6 to TRBJ2-3; D is undetermined. CDR3 coding DNA: TGTGCCAGCACCCTGAGAAGCACAGATACGCTGTATTTT. Translated, it gives CASTLRSTDTLYF.